These 7 T cell receptor beta chains originate from one sample sequenced in a study of blood T cell repertoires in COVID-19. The table came from immunoSEQ multiplex PCR; TCRdb's copy has only in-frame clones and leaves some out. The profile shows some 30,000 clones, over 85% of them singletons. Sample: peripheral blood. The receptors come from a man between 65 and 85 years old with active or convalescent COVID-19.

This clone has a handful of counts. V is TRBV5-1 and J is TRBJ1-1; weak D call: TRBD1 (5 bases). CDR3 length equals 14 residues. Germline V gene lookup returns CDR1 SGHRS and CDR2 YFSETQ. Trimming pared 4 bases from V and 1 base from J, leaving 11 bases between. CDR3: CASSEWRGNTEAFF. The CDR3 region has the DNA TGCGCCAGCAGCGAGTGGAGGGGGAACACTGAAGCTTTCTTT.

V and J are TRBV7-9 and TRBJ1-6; D may be TRBD1 (6 bases). V shed 5 bases and J shed 4 bases, with 15 bases lying between them. The germline gives CDR1 SEHNR, CDR2 FQNEAQ (reference sequence). The CDR3 is 16 amino acids. The CDR3 reads CASSDAGAPYNSPLHF. The CDR3 DNA reads as TGTGCCAGCAGCGACGCGGGGGCCCCTTATAATTCACCCCTCCACTTT.

The chain recombines TRBV19 with TRBJ1-5; 9 nucleotides agree with TRBD1. Germline values: CDR1 LNHDA, CDR2 SQIVND (reference sequence). V shed 7 bases, J shed 0 bases, and the junction held 16 bases outside the gene matches. The CDR3 length is 19 residues. The CDR3 bases are TGTGCCAGTAATTTTCGCGGACAGGGGAGAGTCTCTAGCAATCAGCCCCAGCATTTT. Translation gives CASNFRGQGRVSSNQPQHF.

The V gene is TRBV6-6, the J gene TRBJ1-4; possibly TRBD1 for D (5 bases). The V gene lost 6 bases and the J gene lost 4 bases, with 12 bases spanning the gap. The CDR3 loop spans 14 amino acids. The germline V gene encodes CDR1 MNHNY and CDR2 SVGAGI (reference sequence). This CDR3 is CASRGGGVNEKLFF. The CDR3 coding sequence is TGTGCCAGCAGGGGGGGTGGGGTTAATGAAAAACTGTTTTTT.

J is TRBJ1-3 and V is TRBV10-3; a weak D match, TRBD1 (6 bases). The CDR3 is 14 amino acids. Germline V gene data show CDR1 as ENHRY and CDR2 as SYGVKD. Trimming shortened V by 2 bases and J by 4 bases, and 9 bases separated the two germline ends. DNA for the CDR3: TGTGCCATCAGTGAGAGGGGGACGGGAAACACCATATATTTT. Its translation: CAISERGTGNTIYF.

The chain recombines TRBV18 with TRBJ1-4; 9 nucleotides match TRBD1. The V and J ends lost 5 bases and 7 bases, in that order; junction bases with no gene match: 5. The CDR3 sequence is 14 residues long. Looked up from germline, CDR1 is KGHSH and CDR2 is LQKENI. The CDR3, as DNA: TGTGCCAGCTCATGGGGACAGGGTACTGAAAAACTGTTTTTT. This translates into CASSWGQGTEKLFF.

This chain links TRBV10-3 with TRBJ2-2, with D possibly being TRBD1 (6 bases). Germline CDR1 ENHRY, CDR2 SYGVKD. The CDR3 extends over 15 amino acids. V lost 9 bases to trimming and J lost 1 base, with 15 bases between them. The CDR3 sequence is CAIRGQGQNTGELFF. CDR3 nucleotide sequence: TGTGCCATTCGAGGGCAGGGACAGAACACCGGGGAGCTGTTTTTT.